This TCR beta chain was recovered during a study of blood T cells in healthy people across ages. The CDR3 spans 15 residues. It was with a sample-barcoded 5' primer and a J-beta primer mix that a second PCR of roughly 6 to 11 cycles was run. TCRdb called the 5' RACE reads again in MiXCR, with one record for every CDR3 protein. Of more than 650,000 distinct CDR3 sequences listed, around a fifth are singletons. Points on this clonotype: One end of the junction varies from germline; a read error may be responsible.

The sequenced sample was blood. The clonotype originates from a man between 65 and 79 years old in good health. V usage is TRBV12-3 or TRBV12-4 and J usage is TRBJ1-4, with TRBD1 matching over 8 bases. The CDR3 region is CASRPGQGYAEELFF. The CDR3 nucleotides read TGTGCCAGCAGACCCGGACAGGGTTATGCTGAAGAACTGTTTTTT.